What follows describes a single TCR beta chain. In its sample, this clonotype was seen a few times. Its antigen specificity is not known. The sample holds no much larger clone one base away, and base qualities are not on file. The data are from a study of blood T cells in healthy people across ages (dated by TCRdb to the mid-2010s). Some background on the complete study: In model experiments, roughly one uniquely barcoded TCR beta cDNA molecule per two T cells was captured by template switching. The study measured age-related changes in TCR beta repertoire diversity using deep sequencing normalized with unique cDNA molecular identifiers. Donors were grouped into four age groups: young (average roughly 16 years), middle-aged (39), aged (about 60) and long-lived (around 80). To avoid experimental bias, donors of different ages were spread randomly across the sequencing lanes. Using the same blood draw, the study looked at two additional independent replicas of 1 million unique cDNA reads for two donors, one aged 18 to 30 and the other aged 80 or older. Broad study findings and their caveats: Because donor CMV infection status was unknown, age-related changes in expanded clonotypes were potentially confounded. Compared with the aged group, the long-lived group had more naive CD4+ T cells, fewer expanded clones and increased TCR diversity, a pattern suggesting age selection. As age increased, observed TCR beta diversity per million T cells dropped in a roughly linear way, and a significant reduction was already evident by age approximately 40. Estimates of total diversity based on one million sequenced T cells were regarded as lower bounds and as underestimates. A strong correlation was found between observed TCR beta diversity and the percentage of naive T cells measured by flow cytometry. Bulk unsorted PBMC profiling prevented conclusive comparison of naive and antigen-experienced compartments.

The library relied on 5' RACE. Sequencing took place on an Illumina HiSeq 2500. A second PCR of about 6 to 12 cycles was performed with a sample-barcoded 5' primer and a J-beta primer mix. A template-switch 5' adaptor carrying 12 random nucleotides introduced a unique molecular identifier onto each TCR beta cDNA molecule. Each sample yielded at least 2.5 million CDR3-containing paired-end reads. First-strand cDNA synthesis was performed from all RNA using the Mint cDNA synthesis kit, with priming by a TRBC-specific oligonucleotide. Following uracil-DNA glycosylase treatment, all cDNA underwent a first 18-cycle PCR with the universal primers M1SS and BC2_uni_R. The paper's data handling went like this. For normalization, 1 million high-quality reads, each with a distinct molecular identifier, were randomly selected from each sample. Reads with shared molecular identifiers were discarded instead of being binned into consensus sequences. MiTCR, run with a Q25 quality threshold and the strictest error-elimination algorithm, handled CDR3 identification, clonotype clustering and error correction. A nonparametric unseen species model with Euler transformation was used to estimate a lower bound on total TCR beta diversity. The public sequencing data were trimmed at Q25 with fastp and processed into clonotypes with MiXCR by TCRdb, which kept only in-frame beta chains. Each entry merges the rows of one CDR3 protein and shows their most common DNA and genes. Clone size and V and J calls follow TCRdb, not the original study. The sample includes approximately 730,000 distinct CDR3 sequences, with roughly 45% observed a single time. The top ten clonotypes cover about 20% of the sample.

Donors were a few dozen systemically healthy Caucasian individuals from Russia aged roughly 6 to 90 years. Ten milliliters of peripheral blood were drawn from each donor into EDTA-treated Vacutainer tubes. Ficoll-Paque density-gradient centrifugation was used to isolate PBMCs, with at least 6.5 million obtained per sample. Total RNA was extracted from PBMCs with Trizol reagent, with at least 6 micrograms obtained per sample. The percentages of naive CD45RAhigh/CD27high T cells were determined by flow cytometry on a PBMC aliquot from every donor. The material sequenced was blood. The TCR was taken from a woman aged 55-69 years in good health.

The DNA sequence is given as TGTGCCAGCAGCTCCAGGGTCCCCAATTCACCCCTCCACTTT. This sequence encodes CASSSRVPNSPLHF. The chain is assembled from TRBV5-6 and TRBJ1-6; D gene: possibly TRBD1, on 5 matching bases. CDR1 and CDR2, per the germline V gene, are SGHDT and YYEEEE. The CDR3 sequence holds 14 residues, the cysteine and phenylalanine included. The read is trimmed to its CDR3 DNA, 42 bases read in frame from base 1. V drops 3 bases and J drops 7 bases, leaving 11 bases in between.